Each of the 18 T cell receptor beta chains below was sequenced from the same sample in a study of blood T cell repertoires in COVID-19. Libraries were prepared by immunoSEQ multiplex PCR; TCRdb keeps only in-frame clonotypes and omits some of them. The table has 40,000 to 55,000 clones, 85% to 90% seen once. Sequences were obtained from peripheral blood. The origin of the receptors is a middle-aged man with active COVID-19.

The V gene is TRBV19, the J gene TRBJ1-1, with 7 bases identical to TRBD1. The CDR3 length is 15 residues. The V gene end was trimmed by 0 bases and the J gene end by 8 bases; junction bases not matched to a gene: 9. Germline values: CDR1 LNHDA, CDR2 SQIVND (reference sequence). CDR3 loop: CASSIDRRGTAEAFF. CDR3 nucleotide sequence: TGTGCCAGTAGTATAGATAGGCGAGGGACAGCCGAAGCTTTCTTT.

The rearrangement links TRBV4-2 to TRBJ2-3; 12 bases fit TRBD2. The germline V gene encodes CDR1 LGHNA and CDR2 YNFKEQ. V lost 0 bases, J lost 1 base, and 8 bases stayed unmatched. The CDR3 runs 19 residues. The CDR3 DNA follows: TGTGCCAGCAGCCAAGAGCGACTAGCGGGGGAGGGGGGCACAGATACGCAGTATTTT. It codes for CASSQERLAGEGGTDTQYF.

CDR3 residues: CAWSVRRQGMGEQYF. The CDR3 nucleotides are TGTGCCTGGAGTGTACGCCGACAGGGCATGGGGGAGCAGTACTTC. This chain joins TRBV30 and TRBJ2-7, with 7 bases aligning to TRBD1. The CDR3 totals 15 residues. CDR1 is GTSNPN, CDR2 SVGIG, per germline (reference sequence). V lost 0 bases to trimming and J lost 7 bases; unmatched junction nucleotides: 12.

This clone was seen only a few times. Germline is not matched at one junction end, which may reflect a read error. The chain joins TRBV20-1 to TRBJ1-1; the match to TRBD1 covers 10 bases. CDR1 and CDR2 (germline): DFQATT, SNEGSKA (reference sequence). The CDR3 consists of 11 residues. CDR3 DNA: TGCAGTGCTAGAGAGGGACAGGGGACCTTATTT. The encoded protein is CSAREGQGTLF.

The V call is TRBV7-2, the J call TRBJ1-2, with D maybe TRBD1 (5 bases). CDR3 length: 15 amino acids. Trimming stripped 1 base from V and 2 bases from J, with 11 bases between. Germline loops: CDR1 SGHTA, CDR2 FQGNSA. CDR3 nucleotides: TGTGCCAGCAGCTTAGGTGGGGGGTCAAACTATGGCTACACCTTC. Protein sequence: CASSLGGGSNYGYTF. Using reference TRBV7-2 and TRBJ1-2 for the parts outside the CDR3, the full variable domain is GAGVSQSPSNKVTEKGKDVELRCDPISGHTALYWYRQSLGQGLEFLIYFQGNSAPDKSGLPSDRFSAERTGGSVSTLTIQRTQQEDSAVYLCASSLGGGSNYGYTFGSGTRLTVV.

This chain links TRBV24-1 with TRBJ2-3; D possibly corresponds to TRBD2 (6 bases). Trimming cost V 5 bases and J 0 bases, with 11 bases left between them. Germline V CDR1 and CDR2: KGHDR, SFDVKD. The CDR3 loop spans 15 amino acids. The CDR3 region has the DNA TGTGCCACCAGTGCCCTGGGACTGAGCACAGATACGCAGTATTTT. It translates to CATSALGLSTDTQYF.

The V call is TRBV4-2, the J call TRBJ2-5; the D gene is possibly TRBD2 (5 bases). The length of the CDR3 is 16 residues. V shed 4 bases and J shed 7 bases, with 22 bases lying between them. CDR1 and CDR2 (germline): LGHNA, YNFKEQ. This CDR3 reads CASSPSRTSPSGTQYF. As DNA, the CDR3 is TGTGCCAGCAGCCCCAGCCGGACTTCCCCCAGCGGGACCCAGTACTTC.

The chain recombines TRBV28 with TRBJ1-1, with 8 nucleotides matching TRBD1. V trimming: 2 bases; J trimming: 3 bases; junction bases outside the gene matches: 5. From germline, CDR1 is MDHEN and CDR2 SYDVKM. The length of the CDR3 is 15 residues. This CDR3 is CASSLGQGGDTEAFF. The CDR3 nucleotides read TGTGCCAGCAGTTTAGGACAGGGAGGGGACACTGAAGCTTTCTTT.

The chain uses TRBV6-5 and TRBJ2-7, with a possible D match to TRBD1 (6 bases). The length of the CDR3 is 16 residues. Germline loops: CDR1 MNHEY, CDR2 SVGAGI. Trimming removed 2 bases at V and 6 bases at J, with 20 bases between. CDR3 sequence reads: CASSYQATGFFSEQYF. The DNA for the CDR3 is TGTGCCAGCAGTTACCAAGCTACAGGGTTCTTCAGCGAGCAGTACTTC.

The rearrangement uses TRBV7-2 and TRBJ2-1; D remains ambiguous. This CDR3 contains 14 residues. V lost 3 bases, J lost 0 bases, and 6 bases lay in between. Germline CDR1 and CDR2: SGHTA and FQGNSA. The CDR3 DNA reads TGTGCCAGCAGCTTTTATTACTCCTACAATGAGCAGTTCTTC. As protein: CASSFYYSYNEQFF.

The rearrangement joins TRBV7-3 to TRBJ2-7, with 9 bases identical to TRBD1. Trimming removed 4 bases from V and 3 bases from J; junction bases left unmatched: 10. This CDR3 contains 16 residues. From germline, CDR1 is SGHTA and CDR2 FQGTGA. For the CDR3, the DNA is TGTGCCAGCAGCTCGACTGACAGGGGGACGAACTACGAGCAGTACTTC. As protein: CASSSTDRGTNYEQYF.

The chain joins TRBV5-8 to TRBJ1-1, with 7 bases lining up with TRBD1. With 2 bases clipped from V and 1 base from J, the junction kept 5 bases outside the gene matches. Germline CDR1 is SGHTS and CDR2 is YDEGEE. This CDR3 has 15 amino acids. The CDR3 DNA reads TGTGCCAGCAGCTTTGGACAGGCAGAGAACACTGAAGCTTTCTTT. It translates to CASSFGQAENTEAFF.

The CDR3 protein is CASSLGGDHNSPLHF. In nucleotides, the CDR3 is TGTGCCAGCAGCCTAGGGGGGGACCATAATTCACCCCTCCACTTT. The rearrangement joins TRBV9 to TRBJ1-6; a weak D match, TRBD1 (6 bases). Trimming removed 4 bases from V and 5 bases from J, with 13 bases in between. Germline V gene data show CDR1 as SGDLS and CDR2 as YYNGEE. This CDR3 contains 15 residues.

V and J are TRBV5-6 and TRBJ1-2, with D perhaps matching TRBD1 (6 bases). V was cut by 5 bases and J by 5 bases, with 13 bases left in between. This CDR3 contains 13 residues. Germline CDR1 reads SGHDT; CDR2 reads YYEEEE. CDR3 bases: TGTGCCAGCAGGAGACAGGAACAATATGGCTACACCTTC. Translated: CASRRQEQYGYTF.

This chain uses TRBV11-3 with TRBJ2-5, with 7 bases aligning to TRBD1. J was trimmed by 3 bases and V by 4 bases; bases with no gene match: 8. The CDR3 extends over 15 amino acids. Germline V gives CDR1 SGHNT, CDR2 YENEEA. Written as DNA, the CDR3 is TGTGCCAGCAGCTCAGAAACCGGGACAGAAGAGACCCAGTACTTC. Translation: CASSSETGTEETQYF.

The rearrangement uses TRBV7-8 and TRBJ2-1, with TRBD2 matching 9 bases. The CDR3 loop spans 16 amino acids. CDR1 and CDR2 (germline): SGHVS, FQNEAQ. V shed 5 bases and J 1 base; nucleotides not matched to a gene: 6. The chain's CDR3 is CASSPLAGASYNEQFF. CDR3 nucleotides: TGTGCCAGCAGCCCTTTAGCGGGGGCGTCCTACAATGAGCAGTTCTTC.

The chain recombines TRBV27 with TRBJ2-2; D is possibly TRBD1 (6 bases). The germline V gene encodes CDR1 MNHEY and CDR2 SMNVEV (reference sequence). The length of the CDR3 is 15 residues. Deletions cut 1 base from V and 1 base from J, with 7 bases between. The CDR3 here is CASSLLTGNTGELFF. The CDR3 bases are TGTGCCAGCAGTTTATTGACAGGGAACACCGGGGAGCTGTTTTTT.

The chain links TRBV3-1 (or the pseudogene TRBV3-2) to TRBJ2-4, with 7 bases matching TRBD1. Germline CDR1 LGHDT, CDR2 YNNKEL (reference sequence). J was trimmed by 4 bases and V by 4 bases; bases with no gene match: 7. This CDR3 region has 15 residues. CDR3 loop: CASSRSGTEKNIQYF. The CDR3 coding sequence is TGTGCCAGCAGCCGGTCCGGGACAGAGAAAAACATTCAGTACTTC.